The TCR beta chain under discussion was sequenced for a study of cytomegalovirus exposure and HLA in healthy donors. Findings of the study overall: Exclusion applied to some V segments, including TRBV6-2 and TRBV6-3, as they were indistinguishable.

As for this clone: Its antigen is not known.

The PCR ran on 60 Vbeta and 13 Jbeta primers. Profiled with immunoSEQ multiplex PCR; TCRdb holds only in-frame clones, not every one. The sample yields under 250,000 clones, approximately 78% seen once. The ends lost 2 bases at V and 7 bases at J; junction bases unmatched: 2. The CDR3 is 13 amino acids. Germline V gene sequence: CDR1 LNHNV, CDR2 YYDKDF (reference sequence). Material: PBMCs. The sequence came from a male donor in good health and CMV-seronegative. The chain carries TRBV15 and TRBJ1-2; 9 bases map to TRBD1. This CDR3 is CATSRLQGAGYTF. DNA of the CDR3: TGTGCCACCAGCAGACTACAGGGGGCTGGCTACACCTTC.